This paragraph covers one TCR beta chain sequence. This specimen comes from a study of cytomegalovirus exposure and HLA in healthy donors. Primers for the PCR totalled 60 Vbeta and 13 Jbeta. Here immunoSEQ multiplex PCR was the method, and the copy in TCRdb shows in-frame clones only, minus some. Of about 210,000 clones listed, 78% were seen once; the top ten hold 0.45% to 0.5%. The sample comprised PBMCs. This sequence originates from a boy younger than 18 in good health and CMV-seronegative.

This chain's CDR3 is CASSEARVNGYTF. CDR3 DNA sequence: TGTGCCAGCAGTGAAGCCAGGGTAAATGGCTACACCTTC. The chain employs TRBV6-1 and TRBJ1-2, with D possibly being TRBD1 (5 bases). Trimming pared 0 bases from V and 6 bases from J, leaving 8 bases between. Looked up from germline, CDR1 is MNHNS and CDR2 is SASEGT. This CDR3 is built from 13 residues.